The rows below give T cell receptor beta chains drawn from one sample of a study of blood T cell repertoires in COVID-19. The method was immunoSEQ multiplex PCR; TCRdb's version includes in-frame clones alone and lacks a portion of them. The table has more than 300,000 clones, about nine tenths seen once. The sequencing sample was made of peripheral blood. These receptors were taken from a woman between 45 and 65 years old with COVID-19, enrolled during active disease. Both conserved end residues are part of each CDR3. The D gene is left open where the match is weak. Clone size is given for some rows only: seen once, a few or many times, or a class if the clone is expanded.

J: TRBJ2-1
length: 13
V: TRBV7-2
size: -
D: -
DNA: TGTGCCAGCAGCTTAGAAGGGAGCGGTGAGCAGTTCTTC
CDR3: CASSLEGSGEQFF

J: TRBJ2-3
length: 16
V: TRBV5-1
size: -
D: TRBD2
DNA: TGCGCCAGCAGCTTGGCGGCGGGAGGTTTATCAGATACGCAGTATTTT
CDR3: CASSLAAGGLSDTQYF

J: TRBJ2-5
length: 17
V: TRBV4-2
size: once
D: TRBD2
DNA: TGTGCCAGCAGCCAAGACCGTGCCAGCGGGAGGGAGGAGACCCAGTACTTC
CDR3: CASSQDRASGREETQYF

J: TRBJ1-1
length: 11
V: TRBV6-6
size: -
D: -
DNA: TGTGCCACCACCCAGGGTTTTTTAGCTTTCTTT
CDR3: CATTQGFLAFF

J: TRBJ2-1
length: 15
V: TRBV6-1
size: -
D: TRBD1
DNA: TGTGCCAGCAGCAGCCAGGGGGTACAGTACAATGAGCAGTTCTTC
CDR3: CASSSQGVQYNEQFF

J: TRBJ1-2
length: 15
V: TRBV3-1/TRBV3-2
size: -
D: TRBD1
DNA: TGTGCCAGCAGCCCGCGACAGGGGGCGAACTATGGCTACACCTTC
CDR3: CASSPRQGANYGYTF

J: TRBJ2-7
length: 15
V: TRBV18
size: -
D: TRBD1
DNA: TGTGCCAGCTCACCACGTACCAGGGGGCCTTACGAGCAGTACTTC
CDR3: CASSPRTRGPYEQYF

J: TRBJ1-4
length: 15
V: TRBV5-1
size: -
D: -
DNA: TGCGCCAGCAGCTTGGGACATGGAGGGTTTGAAAAACTGTTTTTT
CDR3: CASSLGHGGFEKLFF

J: TRBJ1-5
length: 13
V: TRBV6-6
size: -
D: -
DNA: TGTGCCAGCAAACAAAATAGCAATCAGCCCCAGCATTTT
CDR3: CASKQNSNQPQHF

J: TRBJ2-7
length: 16
V: TRBV6-2/TRBV6-3
size: -
D: TRBD2
DNA: TGTGCCAGCAGTTACCGTAATGGACTAGGATTCTACGAGCAGTACTTC
CDR3: CASSYRNGLGFYEQYF

J: TRBJ1-1
length: 11
V: TRBV5-6
size: -
D: -
DNA: TGTGCCAGCAGCTTTTCGGCTGAAGCTTTCTTT
CDR3: CASSFSAEAFF

J: TRBJ2-7
length: 16
V: TRBV6-2/TRBV6-3
size: -
D: -
DNA: TGTGCCAGCAGCACCACTTCGGGACAAAGTCTCTACGAGCAGTACTTC
CDR3: CASSTTSGQSLYEQYF

J: TRBJ2-7
length: 15
V: TRBV4-3
size: -
D: -
DNA: TGCGCCAGCAGCCAAGCGTACCCGGGGGTCCACGAGCAGTACTTC
CDR3: CASSQAYPGVHEQYF

J: TRBJ1-4
length: 15
V: TRBV5-6
size: -
D: -
DNA: TGTGCCAGCAGCCGGACAGATTTACGAGGTGAAAAACTGTTTTTT
CDR3: CASSRTDLRGEKLFF

J: TRBJ1-2
length: 13
V: TRBV19
size: -
D: -
DNA: TGTGCCAGTAGTATATGGGGAGAAGATGGCTACACCTTC
CDR3: CASSIWGEDGYTF

J: TRBJ1-6
length: 16
V: TRBV5-6
size: once
D: TRBD1
DNA: TGTGCCAGCAGCTATTACGGGACAGGGCGGAATTCACCCCTCCACTTT
CDR3: CASSYYGTGRNSPLHF

J: TRBJ2-1
length: 12
V: TRBV25-1
size: -
D: TRBD2
DNA: TGTGCCAGCAGTAGGACTAGGAATGAGCAGTTCTTC
CDR3: CASSRTRNEQFF

J: TRBJ1-3
length: 14
V: TRBV5-1
size: -
D: -
DNA: TGCGCCAGCAGCCCAATCCCCTCTGGAAACACCATATATTTT
CDR3: CASSPIPSGNTIYF

J: TRBJ1-1
length: 12
V: TRBV6-1
size: -
D: -
DNA: TGTGCCAGCAGTCGGACAAACACTGAAGCTTTCTTT
CDR3: CASSRTNTEAFF

J: TRBJ1-1
length: 15
V: TRBV19
size: -
D: -
DNA: TGTGCCAGTAGTTACGAGCAGGTTAGTGGCACTGAAGCTTTCTTT
CDR3: CASSYEQVSGTEAFF

J: TRBJ1-5
length: 16
V: TRBV19
size: -
D: -
DNA: TGTGCCAGTAGTCCTTCGACAGGAGCTTTCAATCAGCCCCAGCATTTT
CDR3: CASSPSTGAFNQPQHF

J: TRBJ1-4
length: 19
V: TRBV7-9
size: -
D: TRBD1
DNA: TGTGCCAGCAGCTTAGGTCTACGGGACAGTAGTACAACTAATGAAAAACTGTTTTTT
CDR3: CASSLGLRDSSTTNEKLFF

J: TRBJ2-7
length: 14
V: TRBV2
size: -
D: TRBD2
DNA: TGTGCCAGCAGGGGGACTAGCGGATCCTACGAGCAGTACTTC
CDR3: CASRGTSGSYEQYF

J: TRBJ2-2
length: 16
V: TRBV5-4
size: once
D: TRBD1
DNA: TGTGCCAGCAGACCTGGACAGGGCCTAGGGACCGGGGAGCTGTTTTTT
CDR3: CASRPGQGLGTGELFF

J: TRBJ1-2
length: 16
V: TRBV28
size: -
D: TRBD1
DNA: TGTGCCAGCAGTTTGCGTGCCCCGGGACAGGGAAATGGCTACACCTTC
CDR3: CASSLRAPGQGNGYTF

J: TRBJ1-1
length: 16
V: TRBV3-1/TRBV3-2
size: -
D: -
DNA: TGTGCCAGCAGCCAAGACGGCGGTGCGGGGAACACTGAAGCTTTCTTT
CDR3: CASSQDGGAGNTEAFF

J: TRBJ1-2
length: 11
V: TRBV30
size: once
D: TRBD1
DNA: TGTGCCTCGGACAGGTTTTATGGCTACACCTTC
CDR3: CASDRFYGYTF

J: TRBJ2-7
length: 14
V: TRBV21-1
size: -
D: -
DNA: TGTGCCAGCCCCCCAAAAGACAGGCACTACGAGCAGTACTTC
CDR3: CASPPKDRHYEQYF

J: TRBJ1-1
length: 14
V: TRBV19
size: once
D: TRBD1
DNA: TGTGCCAGTAGTAATGACAGGGTGAGAACTGAAGCTTTCTTT
CDR3: CASSNDRVRTEAFF

J: TRBJ1-2
length: 12
V: TRBV24-1
size: once
D: -
DNA: TGTGCCACCAGTGATCCAGGGAATGGCTACACCTTC
CDR3: CATSDPGNGYTF

J: TRBJ2-5
length: 17
V: TRBV2
size: -
D: TRBD2
DNA: TGTGCCAGCAGCCCCAACAGACTAGCGGGAGCCCCAGAGACCCAGTACTTC
CDR3: CASSPNRLAGAPETQYF

J: TRBJ1-3
length: 14
V: TRBV9
size: -
D: -
DNA: TGTGCCAGCAGCGCCCGGAGCTCTGGAAACACCATATATTTT
CDR3: CASSARSSGNTIYF

J: TRBJ1-1
length: 18
V: TRBV2
size: -
D: TRBD1
DNA: TGTGCCAGCAGTGAAGAGGGTGGGACAGATATAGTGTACACTGAAGCTTTCTTT
CDR3: CASSEEGGTDIVYTEAFF

J: TRBJ2-3
length: 16
V: TRBV19
size: -
D: TRBD2
DNA: TGTGCCAGTAGTCCTAAGGGACTAGCGGGAACAGATACGCAGTATTTT
CDR3: CASSPKGLAGTDTQYF

J: TRBJ1-3
length: 16
V: TRBV30
size: -
D: TRBD1
DNA: TGTGCCTGGAGGGGCAGGGGGATGCACTCTGGAAACACCATATATTTT
CDR3: CAWRGRGMHSGNTIYF

J: TRBJ2-1
length: 20
V: TRBV6-2/TRBV6-3
size: few
D: TRBD2
DNA: TGTGCCAGCAGTTACCAGTCCTTTGGACTAGCGGGAGCCTCCTACAATGAGCAGTTCTTC
CDR3: CASSYQSFGLAGASYNEQFF

J: TRBJ2-5
length: 13
V: TRBV5-1
size: -
D: TRBD2
DNA: TGCGCCAGCAGCTTCGGGAGGGGGGAGACCCAGTACTTC
CDR3: CASSFGRGETQYF

J: TRBJ2-7
length: 15
V: TRBV7-2
size: -
D: -
DNA: TGTGCCAGCAGCACTCAGACAGTCCCTTCCTACGAGCAGTACTTC
CDR3: CASSTQTVPSYEQYF

J: TRBJ1-1
length: 16
V: TRBV27
size: once
D: -
DNA: TGTGCCAGCAGTTTATCACGGGGGGAAATGAACACTGAAGCTTTCTTT
CDR3: CASSLSRGEMNTEAFF

J: TRBJ2-1
length: 12
V: TRBV29-1
size: -
D: -
DNA: TGCAGCGTTGAGAGGGCTTACAATGAGCAGTTCTTC
CDR3: CSVERAYNEQFF

J: TRBJ1-2
length: 13
V: TRBV12-3/TRBV12-4
size: -
D: -
DNA: TGTGCCAGCAGTTTTAACAGACGATATGGCTACACCTTC
CDR3: CASSFNRRYGYTF

J: TRBJ1-2
length: 16
V: TRBV5-4
size: few
D: TRBD1
DNA: TGTGCCAGCAGCTGGGACCCGGGACAGGGTTTAAGCGGCTACACCTTC
CDR3: CASSWDPGQGLSGYTF

J: TRBJ2-7
length: 15
V: TRBV4-2
size: -
D: TRBD2
DNA: TGTGCCAGCAGCCAAGAGGCGGGAGGGACCTACGAGCAGTACTTC
CDR3: CASSQEAGGTYEQYF